This T cell receptor (beta chain) was recorded in a study of T cells after yellow fever vaccination. In TCRdb, the 5' RACE reads were re-called with MiXCR into one record per CDR3 protein. The data hold around 600,000 distinct CDR3 sequences, with approximately 13% observed a single time. Between the trimmed V and J ends, which lost 5 bases and 7 bases, there was a span of 18 bases. The CDR3 has 15 residues. The germline CDR1 and CDR2 sequences are SEHNR and FQNEAQ (reference sequence). Sequencing used PBMCs, obtained on the day of the yellow fever booster vaccination. The clonotype comes from a man aged 30 to 45 who received the YFV17D yellow fever vaccine. The chain uses TRBV7-9 and TRBJ2-1; maybe TRBD2 (5 bases). The DNA for the CDR3 is TGTGCCAGCAGCCCGCAACTCCTGCCGGGAAATGAGCAGTTCTTC. Translation gives CASSPQLLPGNEQFF.